These 7 T cell receptor beta chains were all obtained from the same sample, sequenced in a study of blood T cell repertoires in COVID-19. Some clones are missing from TCRdb's copy, which holds only in-frame ones; the method was immunoSEQ multiplex PCR. The table lists about 300,000 clones, around 84% of them singletons. The sample comprised PBMCs or T cells enriched from blood (not recorded which). Receptors originate from a woman aged 18-35 years who had recovered from COVID-19.

The chain uses TRBV5-1 and TRBJ1-5; D gene ambiguous. Germline CDR1 SGHRS, CDR2 YFSETQ. Trimming shortened V by 0 bases and J by 5 bases, and 6 bases separated the two germline ends. CDR3 size: 13 residues. In nucleotides, the CDR3 is TGCGCCAGCAGCTTGGCCCCAGATCAGCCCCAGCATTTT. Its translation: CASSLAPDQPQHF. Together with reference TRBV5-1 and TRBJ1-5, the CDR3 gives the full variable domain: KAGVTQTPRYLIKTRGQQVTLSCSPISGHRSVSWYQQTPGQGLQFLFEYFSETQRNKGNFPGRFSGRQFSNSRSEMNVSTLELGDSALYLCASSLAPDQPQHFGDGTRLSIL.

The rearrangement joins TRBV30 to TRBJ1-1; D is possibly TRBD1 (5 bases). This CDR3 is built from 14 residues. In germline, CDR1 is GTSNPN, CDR2 SVGIG (reference sequence). V shed 2 bases and J shed 4 bases, with 14 bases lying between them. The CDR3, as DNA: TGTGCCTGGAGTCGACAGACCTTGGGCACTGAAGCTTTCTTT. Translation gives CAWSRQTLGTEAFF.

The V and J genes are TRBV5-1 and TRBJ1-5; 10 bases fit TRBD1. The germline V gene has CDR1 SGHRS and CDR2 YFSETQ. This CDR3 is 14 amino acids long. V lost 0 bases to trimming and J lost 8 bases; unmatched junction nucleotides: 2. Here the CDR3 reads CASSLGTGGEPQHF. The CDR3 DNA reads as TGCGCCAGCAGCTTGGGGACAGGGGGTGAGCCCCAGCATTTT.

This chain uses TRBV5-1 with TRBJ1-4, with TRBD1 as a possible D gene (6 bases). The CDR3 totals 16 residues. The germline V gene has CDR1 SGHRS and CDR2 YFSETQ. Trimming took 4 bases from V and 3 from J, leaving 16 bases between them. CDR3 DNA sequence: TGCGCCAGCAGCCCCGCCCAGGGGTCTGCTAATGAAAAACTGTTTTTT. This translates into CASSPAQGSANEKLFF.

This chain connects TRBV7-9 to TRBJ1-4, with 9 bases matching TRBD1. The V and J ends lost 8 bases and 5 bases, in that order; junction bases with no gene match: 6. The CDR3 consists of 14 residues. Germline V gives CDR1 SEHNR, CDR2 FQNEAQ (reference sequence). In nucleotides, the CDR3 is TGTGCCAGCTTGGCCGGGACAGGGAATGAAAAACTGTTTTTT. It codes for CASLAGTGNEKLFF.

The chain recombines TRBV10-3 with TRBJ1-5, with 10 bases fitting TRBD1. Germline loops: CDR1 ENHRY, CDR2 SYGVKD. Trimming at V came to 4 bases and at J to 4 bases, leaving 7 bases not matched to a gene. The CDR3 is made up of 16 amino acids. The CDR3 loop is CAISVGQGGPNQPQHF. DNA for the CDR3: TGTGCCATCAGTGTCGGACAGGGGGGCCCGAATCAGCCCCAGCATTTT.

The gene calls are TRBV7-6 and TRBJ2-7; TRBD1 is a possible D gene (6 bases). The CDR3 length is 14 residues. V was clipped by 5 bases and J by 2 bases, with 13 bases between them. From germline, CDR1 is SGHVS and CDR2 FNYEAQ. CDR3 region: CASSPPGHTYEQYF. CDR3 DNA: TGTGCCAGCAGCCCCCCGGGACACACCTACGAGCAGTACTTC. The full variable domain, in which reference TRBV7-6 and TRBJ2-7 provide the parts outside the CDR3, is GAGVSQSPRYKVTKRGQDVALRCDPISGHVSLYWYRQALGQGPEFLTYFNYEAQQDKSGLPNDRFSAERPEGSISTLTIQRTEQRDSAMYRCASSPPGHTYEQYFGPGTRLTVT.